Below, 16 T cell receptor beta chains from the same sample are listed, as sequenced in a study of blood T cell repertoires in COVID-19. Profiling relied on immunoSEQ multiplex PCR, and the TCRdb table lists in-frame clones only, not all of them. The sample contains about 140,000 clones, around 83% of which appear only once. Specimen: peripheral blood. The receptor set was obtained from a man aged 60-69 years with active or convalescent COVID-19.

The J gene is TRBJ1-2, the V gene TRBV29-1, with TRBD1 identical over 7 bases. CDR3 length: 12 residues. The germline V gene encodes CDR1 SQVTM and CDR2 ANQGSEA. The J segment lost 1 base and the V segment lost 4 bases, leaving 0 bases of the junction unmatched. The CDR3 sequence is CSVGDSNYGYTF. In DNA form, the CDR3 reads TGCAGCGTTGGGGACAGTAACTATGGCTACACCTTC.

J is TRBJ1-2 and V is TRBV19; 7 bases are shared with TRBD1. J was trimmed by 3 bases and V by 5 bases; bases with no gene match: 9. Germline V gene data show CDR1 as LNHDA and CDR2 as SQIVND (reference sequence). The CDR3 has 15 residues. CDR3 in amino acids: CASSLLRGTDYGYTF. The CDR3 nucleotides are TGTGCCAGTAGTCTCCTCCGGGGGACAGACTATGGCTACACCTTC.

This chain uses TRBV14 with TRBJ2-1; D may be TRBD2 (6 bases). This CDR3 has 15 amino acids. Germline V lookup: CDR1 SGHDN, CDR2 FVKESK. V lost 3 bases and J lost 1, with 10 bases in between. In DNA, the CDR3 is TGTGCCAGCAGCCACGCGGGGATTTCCTACAATGAGCAGTTCTTC. Translated, it gives CASSHAGISYNEQFF.

This chain joins TRBV7-2 and TRBJ1-2, with 8 bases matching TRBD1. CDR1 and CDR2 from the germline V gene are SGHTA and FQGNSA. The CDR3 has 17 residues. The V segment lost 5 bases and the J segment 0 bases; nucleotides outside the gene matches: 11. The CDR3 reads CASSLKMGGQANYGYTF. CDR3 DNA: TGTGCCAGCAGCCTTAAGATGGGGGGACAGGCTAACTATGGCTACACCTTC.

Notes on this clone: A much more abundant neighbour one base away suggests this may be a read error. This CDR3 is also generated by other DNA sequences in the sample. This rearrangement joins TRBV9 to TRBJ2-7; 7 bases map to TRBD1. V trimming: 3 bases; J trimming: 2 bases; junction bases outside the gene matches: 2. Germline CDR1 and CDR2: SGDLS and YYNGEE. The CDR3 is made up of 13 amino acids. CDR3 amino acids: CASSAQGAYEQYF. The CDR3 DNA follows: TGTGCCAGCAGCGCCCAGGGGGCCTACGAGCAGTACTTC. Full variable domain (missing parts from reference TRBV9 and TRBJ2-7): DSGVTQTPKHLITATGQRVTLRCSPRSGDLSVYWYQQSLDQGLQFLIQYYNGEERAKGNILERFSAQQFPDLHSELNLSSLELGDSALYFCASSAQGAYEQYFGPGTRLTVT.

This clone appeared a single time. The gene calls are TRBV9 and TRBJ2-1, with a tentative D call TRBD2 (6 bases). The CDR3 is 14 residues long. The germline CDR1 and CDR2 sequences are SGDLS and YYNGEE. Trimming removed 4 bases at V and 5 bases at J, with 13 bases between. The CDR3 DNA reads as TGTGCCAGCAGCCCTTTGGGACTCCACAATGAGCAGTTCTTC. Amino acid sequence: CASSPLGLHNEQFF.

This clone was detected only a few times. The V and J genes are TRBV7-9 and TRBJ2-1; D gene uncertain. The V and J ends lost 5 bases and 4 bases respectively, with 21 bases between them. The CDR3 is made up of 17 amino acids. CDR1 is SEHNR, CDR2 FQNEAQ, per germline (reference sequence). The CDR3, as DNA: TGTGCCAGCAGCCCGCACGGGTTTGAAGCCCTTTACAATGAGCAGTTCTTC. Translation gives CASSPHGFEALYNEQFF.

The V and J genes are TRBV28 and TRBJ1-2; possibly TRBD1 for D (5 bases). The CDR3 sequence is 13 residues long. Trimming left V 4 bases short and J 2 bases short, with 8 bases between. Germline V CDR1 and CDR2: MDHEN, SYDVKM. CDR3 in DNA: TGTGCCAGCAGTTCAGGGTCCAACTATGGCTACACCTTC. Translated: CASSSGSNYGYTF.

The chain carries TRBV5-1 and TRBJ2-7; TRBD1 agrees at 8 bases. Per germline, CDR1 SGHRS and CDR2 YFSETQ. V shed 0 bases and J 12 bases; nucleotides not matched to a gene: 8. This CDR3 is built from 13 residues. In nucleotides, the CDR3 is TGCGCCAGCAGCTTGGGGGGCCGGGACAGGCGGTACTTC. Translating it yields CASSLGGRDRRYF. Full variable domain (missing parts from reference TRBV5-1 and TRBJ2-7): KAGVTQTPRYLIKTRGQQVTLSCSPISGHRSVSWYQQTPGQGLQFLFEYFSETQRNKGNFPGRFSGRQFSNSRSEMNVSTLELGDSALYLCASSLGGRDRRYFGPGTRLTVT.

The rearrangement links TRBV19 to TRBJ1-6; TRBD1 matches at 7 bases. V trimming: 3 bases; J trimming: 7 bases; junction bases outside the gene matches: 9. CDR3 length: 16 amino acids. The V gene's germline CDR1 is LNHDA and CDR2 SQIVND (reference sequence). The CDR3 sequence: CASSIMGVTGNSPLHF. DNA of the CDR3: TGTGCCAGTAGTATTATGGGTGTGACAGGGAATTCACCCCTCCACTTT.

This clone came up a few times. The chain links TRBV29-1 to TRBJ2-7, with 9 nucleotides matching TRBD2. From germline, CDR1 is SQVTM and CDR2 ANQGSEA. There are 13 residues in the CDR3. V lost 2 bases and J lost 5; bases outside the gene matches: 4. CDR3 DNA: TGCAGCGTTGAATCTAGCGGGGCCCACGAGCAGTACTTC. Translation: CSVESSGAHEQYF.

This chain links TRBV3-1 (or the pseudogene TRBV3-2) with TRBJ1-4; maybe TRBD1 (6 bases). CDR3 size: 14 residues. V was shortened by 3 bases and J by 4 bases, with 9 bases between the two germline ends. CDR1 and CDR2 (germline): LGHDT, YNNKEL (reference sequence). The CDR3, as DNA: TGTGCCAGCAGCCATAGGACAGATAATGAAAAACTGTTTTTT. Encoded protein: CASSHRTDNEKLFF.

The chain couples TRBV4-1 to TRBJ2-3; TRBD1 might be the D (6 bases). The CDR3 is 14 residues long. Germline lookup yields CDR1 MGHRA and CDR2 YSYEKL. Trimming stripped 1 base from V and 9 bases from J, with 14 bases between. The CDR3 region has the DNA TGCGCCAGCAGCCAAGGCCTGCTGCAGGGGACGCAGTATTTT. It encodes CASSQGLLQGTQYF.

This chain uses TRBV19 with TRBJ2-5, with TRBD2 identical over 7 bases. The CDR3 covers 16 residues. J lost 1 base, V lost 1 base, and 6 bases had no gene match. Germline assignment: CDR1 LNHDA and CDR2 SQIVND (reference sequence). CDR3 nucleotides: TGTGCCAGTAGTATAGGTAACGGGGGGTTCCAAGAGACCCAGTACTTC. Residues: CASSIGNGGFQETQYF. Full variable domain (outside the CDR3, taken from reference TRBV19 and TRBJ2-5): DGGITQSPKYLFRKEGQNVTLSCEQNLNHDAMYWYRQDPGQGLRLIYYSQIVNDFQKGDIAEGYSVSREKKESFPLTVTSAQKNPTAFYLCASSIGNGGFQETQYFGPGTRLLVL.

The chain joins TRBV7-9 to TRBJ2-3; the match to TRBD2 covers 13 bases. CDR1 is SEHNR, CDR2 FQNEAQ, per germline (reference sequence). V trimming: 5 bases; J trimming: 5 bases; junction bases outside the gene matches: 7. The CDR3 length is 16 residues. The CDR3 loop reads CASSPRTSGGGDTQYF. As DNA, the CDR3 is TGTGCCAGCAGCCCTCGGACTAGCGGGGGTGGAGATACGCAGTATTTT.

The chain uses TRBV5-1 and TRBJ2-7, with D possibly TRBD1 on 6 matching bases. The germline gives CDR1 SGHRS, CDR2 YFSETQ. V was shortened by 1 base and J by 2 bases, with 13 bases between the two germline ends. The CDR3 contains 15 residues. The CDR3 sequence: CASSLIYSGAYEQYF. CDR3 nucleotides: TGCGCCAGCAGCTTGATTTACTCAGGGGCCTACGAGCAGTACTTC.